This T cell receptor (beta chain) was observed in a study of blood T cells in healthy people across ages. PCR was performed a second time for about 7 to 12 cycles using a sample-barcoded 5' primer and a J-beta primer mix. TCRdb recomputed calls from the 5' RACE reads with MiXCR, one row per CDR3 protein. The profile shows approximately 490,000 distinct CDR3 sequences, 24% of them singletons. These same data were also listed under a study on T cells of mothers and their children.

This clonotype originated in a boy under 18 in good health. The sequenced material came from blood.

The CDR3 loop is CASSQGPGTHSGANVLTF. The CDR3 DNA reads TGCGCCAGCAGCCAAGGTCCGGGGACGCACTCTGGGGCCAACGTCCTGACTTTC. J is TRBJ2-6 and V is TRBV4-3; D may be TRBD1 or TRBD2 (5 bases each). The CDR3 extends over 18 amino acids. Germline V CDR1 and CDR2: LGHNA, YSLEER. The V and J ends lost 1 base and 0 bases respectively, with 13 bases between them.